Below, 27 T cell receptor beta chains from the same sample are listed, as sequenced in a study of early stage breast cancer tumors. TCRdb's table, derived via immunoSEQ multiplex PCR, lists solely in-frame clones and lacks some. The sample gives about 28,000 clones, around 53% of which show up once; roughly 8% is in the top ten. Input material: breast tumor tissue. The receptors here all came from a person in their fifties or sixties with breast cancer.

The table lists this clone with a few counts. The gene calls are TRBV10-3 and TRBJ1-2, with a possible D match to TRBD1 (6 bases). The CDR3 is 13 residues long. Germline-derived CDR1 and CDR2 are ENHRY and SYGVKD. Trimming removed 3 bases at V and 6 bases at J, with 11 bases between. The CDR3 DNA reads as TGTGCCATCAGTGACACAGGGCGGAATGGCTACACCTTC. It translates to CAISDTGRNGYTF.

In nucleotides, the CDR3 is TGTGCCAGCAGCTTAGGACTGGACAATCAGCCCCAGCATTTT. Translated, it gives CASSLGLDNQPQHF. The chain is built from TRBV11-2 and TRBJ1-5; D uncertain. CDR1 is SGHAT and CDR2 is FQNNGV in the germline V gene. V was trimmed by 1 base and J by 3 bases, leaving 7 bases between them. The CDR3 covers 14 residues.

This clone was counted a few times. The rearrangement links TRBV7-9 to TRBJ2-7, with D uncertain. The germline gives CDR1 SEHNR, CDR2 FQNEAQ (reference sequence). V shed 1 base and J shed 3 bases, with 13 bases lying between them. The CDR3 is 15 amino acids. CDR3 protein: CASSLGRVDGYEQYF. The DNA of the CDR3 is TGTGCCAGCAGCTTAGGCCGGGTGGATGGCTACGAGCAGTACTTC.

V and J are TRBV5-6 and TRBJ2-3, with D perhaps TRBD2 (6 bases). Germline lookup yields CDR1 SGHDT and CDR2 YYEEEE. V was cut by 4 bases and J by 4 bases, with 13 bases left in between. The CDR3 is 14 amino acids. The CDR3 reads CASSLWGVADTQYF. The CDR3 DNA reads TGTGCCAGCAGCCTCTGGGGGGTGGCAGATACGCAGTATTTT.

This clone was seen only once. The CDR3 DNA sequence: TGTGCCAGCAGGCTAGCGGGAGTAGGAAATACGCAGTATTTT. This translates into CASRLAGVGNTQYF. V gene TRBV27 combines with J gene TRBJ2-3; 10 bases agree with TRBD2. Germline values: CDR1 MNHEY, CDR2 SMNVEV (reference sequence). V shed 6 bases, J shed 7 bases, and the junction held 7 bases outside the gene matches. CDR3 length: 14 amino acids.

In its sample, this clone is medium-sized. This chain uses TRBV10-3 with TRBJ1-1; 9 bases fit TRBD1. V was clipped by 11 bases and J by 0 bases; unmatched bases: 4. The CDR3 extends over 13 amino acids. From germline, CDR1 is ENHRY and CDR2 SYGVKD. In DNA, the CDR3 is TGTGCCTGTCGGGACAGGGTGAACACTGAAGCTTTCTTT. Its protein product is CACRDRVNTEAFF.

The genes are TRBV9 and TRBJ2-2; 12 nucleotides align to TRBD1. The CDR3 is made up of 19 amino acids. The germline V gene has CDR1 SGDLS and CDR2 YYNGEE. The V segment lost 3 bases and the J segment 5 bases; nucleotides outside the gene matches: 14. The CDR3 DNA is TGTGCCAGCAGCGCCCGGCCTACGGGACAGGGGGCGCGGACCGGGGAGCTGTTTTTT. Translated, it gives CASSARPTGQGARTGELFF.

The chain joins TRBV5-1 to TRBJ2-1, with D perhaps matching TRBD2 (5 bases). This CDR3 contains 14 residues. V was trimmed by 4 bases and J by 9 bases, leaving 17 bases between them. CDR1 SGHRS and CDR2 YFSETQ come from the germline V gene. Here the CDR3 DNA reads TGCGCCAGCAGCGAGGGTTCCCTCGTAGGTGAGCAGTTCTTC. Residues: CASSEGSLVGEQFF.

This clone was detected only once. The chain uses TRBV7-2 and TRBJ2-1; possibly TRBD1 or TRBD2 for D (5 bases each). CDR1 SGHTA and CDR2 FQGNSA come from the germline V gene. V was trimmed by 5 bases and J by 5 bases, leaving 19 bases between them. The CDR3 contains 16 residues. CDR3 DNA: TGTGCCAGCAGCCCGGGGCGGAATAGCTTAAACAATGAGCAGTTCTTC. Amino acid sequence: CASSPGRNSLNNEQFF.

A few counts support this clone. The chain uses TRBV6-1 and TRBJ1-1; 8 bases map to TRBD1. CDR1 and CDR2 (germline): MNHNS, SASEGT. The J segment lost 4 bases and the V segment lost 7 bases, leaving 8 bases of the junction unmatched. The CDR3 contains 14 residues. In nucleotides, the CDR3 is TGTGCCAGCACTGTGACAGGGGTCACCACTGAAGCTTTCTTT. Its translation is CASTVTGVTTEAFF.

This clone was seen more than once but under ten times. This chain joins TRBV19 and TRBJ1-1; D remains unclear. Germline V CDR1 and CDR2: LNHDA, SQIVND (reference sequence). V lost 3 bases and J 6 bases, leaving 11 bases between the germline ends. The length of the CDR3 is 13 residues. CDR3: CASSILAQAEAFF. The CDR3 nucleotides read TGTGCCAGTAGTATTCTTGCGCAGGCTGAAGCTTTCTTT.

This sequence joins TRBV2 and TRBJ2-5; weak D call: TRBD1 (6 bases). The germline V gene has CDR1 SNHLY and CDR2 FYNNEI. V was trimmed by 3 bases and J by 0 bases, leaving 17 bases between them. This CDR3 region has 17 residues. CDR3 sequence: CASSEVGAGLDQETQYF. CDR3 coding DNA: TGTGCCAGCAGTGAGGTGGGGGCAGGGTTGGACCAAGAGACCCAGTACTTC. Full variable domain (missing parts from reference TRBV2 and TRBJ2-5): EPEVTQTPSHQVTQMGQEVILRCVPISNHLYFYWYRQILGQKVEFLVSFYNNEISEKSEIFDDQFSVERPDGSNFTLKIRSTKLEDSAMYFCASSEVGAGLDQETQYFGPGTRLLVL.

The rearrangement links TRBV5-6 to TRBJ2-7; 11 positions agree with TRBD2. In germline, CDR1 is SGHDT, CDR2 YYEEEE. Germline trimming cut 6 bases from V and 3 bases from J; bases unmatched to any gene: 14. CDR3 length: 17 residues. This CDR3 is CASTPGGTSGLDYEQYF. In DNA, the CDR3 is TGTGCCAGCACTCCTGGCGGGACTAGCGGTTTGGACTACGAGCAGTACTTC.

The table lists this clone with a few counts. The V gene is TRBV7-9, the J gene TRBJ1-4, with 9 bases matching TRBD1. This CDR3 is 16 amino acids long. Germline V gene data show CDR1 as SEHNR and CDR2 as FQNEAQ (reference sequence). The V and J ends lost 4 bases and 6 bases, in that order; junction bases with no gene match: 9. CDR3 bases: TGTGCCAGCAGCTCCCTGGACAGGGGCAGAGATGAAAAACTGTTTTTT. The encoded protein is CASSSLDRGRDEKLFF.

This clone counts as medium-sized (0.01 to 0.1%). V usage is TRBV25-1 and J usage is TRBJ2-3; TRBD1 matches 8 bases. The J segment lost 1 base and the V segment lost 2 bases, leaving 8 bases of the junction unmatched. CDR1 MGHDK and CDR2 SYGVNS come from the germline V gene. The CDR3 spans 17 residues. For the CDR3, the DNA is TGTGCCAGCAGTGAAAATTTCGGGACAGGTGGCACAGATACGCAGTATTTT. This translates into CASSENFGTGGTDTQYF.

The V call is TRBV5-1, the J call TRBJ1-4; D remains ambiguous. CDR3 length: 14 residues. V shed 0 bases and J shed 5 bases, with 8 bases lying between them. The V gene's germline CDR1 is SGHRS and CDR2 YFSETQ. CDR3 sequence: CASSLADRNEKLFF. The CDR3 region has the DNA TGCGCCAGCAGCTTGGCCGATAGAAATGAAAAACTGTTTTTT.

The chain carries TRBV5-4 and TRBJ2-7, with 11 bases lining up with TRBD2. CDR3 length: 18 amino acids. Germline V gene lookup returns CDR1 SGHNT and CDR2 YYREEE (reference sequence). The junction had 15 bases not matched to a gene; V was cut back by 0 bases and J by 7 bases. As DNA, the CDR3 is TGTGCCAGCAGCTTGGGGGGTCCTAGCGGGAGGCAGTTCGAGGAGCAGTACTTC. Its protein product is CASSLGGPSGRQFEEQYF.

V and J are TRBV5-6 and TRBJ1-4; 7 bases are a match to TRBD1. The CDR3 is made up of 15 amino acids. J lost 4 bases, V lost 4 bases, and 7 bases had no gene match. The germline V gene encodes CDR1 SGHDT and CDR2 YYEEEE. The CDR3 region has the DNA TGTGCCAGCAGCGCCGGGACAGTTCTTAATGAAAAACTGTTTTTT. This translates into CASSAGTVLNEKLFF. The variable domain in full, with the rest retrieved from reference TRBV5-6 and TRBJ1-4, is DAGVTQSPTHLIKTRGQQVTLRCSPKSGHDTVSWYQQALGQGPQFIFQYYEEEERQRGNFPDRFSGHQFPNYSSELNVNALLLGDSALYLCASSAGTVLNEKLFFGSGTQLSVL.

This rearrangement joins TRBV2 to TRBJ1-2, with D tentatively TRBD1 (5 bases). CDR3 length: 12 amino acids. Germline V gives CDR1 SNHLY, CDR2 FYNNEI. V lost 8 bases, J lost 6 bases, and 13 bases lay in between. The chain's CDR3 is CASGGSTHGYTF. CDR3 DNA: TGTGCCAGCGGGGGATCAACCCATGGCTACACCTTC. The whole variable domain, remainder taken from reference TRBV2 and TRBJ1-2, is EPEVTQTPSHQVTQMGQEVILRCVPISNHLYFYWYRQILGQKVEFLVSFYNNEISEKSEIFDDQFSVERPDGSNFTLKIRSTKLEDSAMYFCASGGSTHGYTFGSGTRLTVV.

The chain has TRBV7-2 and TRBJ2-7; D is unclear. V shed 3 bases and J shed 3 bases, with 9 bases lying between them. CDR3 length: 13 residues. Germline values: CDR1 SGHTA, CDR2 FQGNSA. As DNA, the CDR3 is TGTGCCAGCAGCTTTGGTCTATTCTACGAGCAGTACTTC. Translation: CASSFGLFYEQYF.

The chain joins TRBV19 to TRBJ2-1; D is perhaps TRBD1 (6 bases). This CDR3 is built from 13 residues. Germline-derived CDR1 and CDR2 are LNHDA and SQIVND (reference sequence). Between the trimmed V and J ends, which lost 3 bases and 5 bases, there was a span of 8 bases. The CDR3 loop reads CASSMGADNEQFF. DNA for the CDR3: TGTGCCAGTAGTATGGGGGCGGACAATGAGCAGTTCTTC. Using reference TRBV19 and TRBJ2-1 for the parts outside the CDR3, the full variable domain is DGGITQSPKYLFRKEGQNVTLSCEQNLNHDAMYWYRQDPGQGLRLIYYSQIVNDFQKGDIAEGYSVSREKKESFPLTVTSAQKNPTAFYLCASSMGADNEQFFGPGTRLTVL.

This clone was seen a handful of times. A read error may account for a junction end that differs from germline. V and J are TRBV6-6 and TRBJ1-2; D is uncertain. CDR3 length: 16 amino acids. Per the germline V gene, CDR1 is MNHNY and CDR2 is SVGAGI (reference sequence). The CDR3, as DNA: TGTGCCAGCAGTTACATATCTCCTAGGCGCGACTACGGCTACACCTTC. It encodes CASSYISPRRDYGYTF.

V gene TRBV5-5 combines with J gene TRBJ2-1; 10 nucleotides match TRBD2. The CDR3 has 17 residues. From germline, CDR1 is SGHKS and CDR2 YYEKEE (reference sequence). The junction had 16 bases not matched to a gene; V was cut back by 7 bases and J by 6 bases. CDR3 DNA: TGTGCCAGCGGCGGAAGAGCGGGAGGGTATGGTGGCAATGAGCAGTTCTTC. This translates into CASGGRAGGYGGNEQFF.

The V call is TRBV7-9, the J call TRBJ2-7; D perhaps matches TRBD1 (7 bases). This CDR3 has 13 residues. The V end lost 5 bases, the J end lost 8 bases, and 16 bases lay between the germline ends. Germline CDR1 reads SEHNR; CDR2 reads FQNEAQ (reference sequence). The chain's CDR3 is CASSPRDSPQQYF. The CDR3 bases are TGTGCCAGCAGCCCGCGGGACAGCCCACAGCAGTACTTC. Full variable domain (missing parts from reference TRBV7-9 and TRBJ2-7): DTGVSQNPRHKITKRGQNVTFRCDPISEHNRLYWYRQTLGQGPEFLTYFQNEAQLEKSRLLSDRFSAERPKGSFSTLEIQRTEQGDSAMYLCASSPRDSPQQYFGPGTRLTVT.

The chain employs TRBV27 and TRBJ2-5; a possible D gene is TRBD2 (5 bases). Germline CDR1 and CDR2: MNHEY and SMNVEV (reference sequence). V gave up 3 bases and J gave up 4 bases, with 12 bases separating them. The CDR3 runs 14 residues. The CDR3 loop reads CASSFGLSLETQYF. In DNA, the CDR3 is TGTGCCAGCAGTTTCGGACTCTCCCTAGAGACCCAGTACTTC.

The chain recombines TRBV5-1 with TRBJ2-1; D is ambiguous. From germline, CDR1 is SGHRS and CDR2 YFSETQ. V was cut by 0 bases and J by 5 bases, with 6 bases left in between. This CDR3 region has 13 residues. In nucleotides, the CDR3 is TGCGCCAGCAGCTTGGAAGGGAACAATGAGCAGTTCTTC. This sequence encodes CASSLEGNNEQFF.

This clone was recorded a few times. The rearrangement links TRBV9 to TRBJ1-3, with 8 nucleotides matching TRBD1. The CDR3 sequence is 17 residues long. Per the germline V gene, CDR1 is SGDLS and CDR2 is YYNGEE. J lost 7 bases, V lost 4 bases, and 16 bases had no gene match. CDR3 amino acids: CASSPTESRTGFNTIYF. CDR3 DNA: TGTGCCAGCAGCCCCACTGAATCTCGGACAGGGTTTAACACCATATATTTT.